Listed below are T cell receptor beta chains from one sample, sequenced in a study of PD-L1 blockade in urothelial cancer. Here immunoSEQ multiplex PCR was the method, and the copy in TCRdb shows in-frame clones only, minus some. The sample lists around 82,000 clones; 84% were seen once. The starting material was PBMCs, obtained around atezolizumab (anti-PD-L1) treatment. The source of these receptors is a man between 60 and 75 years old with urothelial cancer. The CDR3 runs from the conserved cysteine through the conserved F or W. The D gene is left open where the match is weak. A clone size is listed for some rows: how often the clone was seen (once, few, many), or a class if it is expanded.

size,J,V,D,CDR3,DNA
NA,TRBJ2-7,TRBV27,NA,CASSLSMGQTYEQYF,TGTGCCAGCAGTTTATCGATGGGACAAACTTACGAGCAGTACTTC
NA,TRBJ2-7,TRBV28,NA,CASKPQGRSYEQYF,TGTGCCAGTAAACCCCAGGGGCGCTCCTACGAGCAGTACTTC
NA,TRBJ2-5,TRBV5-1,NA,CASSFFGVRETQYF,TGCGCCAGCAGCTTCTTCGGGGTCAGGGAGACCCAGTACTTC
few,TRBJ1-1,TRBV27,TRBD1,CASSLRSTGEAFF,TGTGCCAGCAGCTTACGCTCGACAGGGGAAGCTTTCTTT
few,TRBJ2-7,TRBV9,TRBD1,CASSVDDRGMYEQYF,TGTGCCAGCAGCGTAGATGACAGGGGGATGTACGAGCAGTACTTC
NA,TRBJ1-2,TRBV6-5,NA,CASSTGYGYTF,TGTGCCAGCAGTACGGGCTATGGCTACACCTTC
few,TRBJ2-2,TRBV7-3,TRBD1,CASSSIRGNTGELFF,TGTGCCAGCAGCAGCATCAGGGGGAATACCGGGGAGCTGTTTTTT
once,TRBJ2-3,TRBV7-9,TRBD2,CASSSTYLAGGGTDTQYF,TGTGCCAGCAGCTCGACTTATCTAGCGGGAGGGGGCACAGATACGCAGTATTTT
once,TRBJ1-2,TRBV19,TRBD1,CASLRTGGGYGYTF,TGTGCCAGTTTACGGACAGGGGGCGGCTATGGCTACACCTTC
NA,TRBJ2-7,TRBV7-2,TRBD2,CASSGTRYEQYF,TGTGCCAGCAGCGGGACTAGGTACGAGCAGTACTTC
few,TRBJ1-2,TRBV30,TRBD1,CAWDRGRMPGYTF,TGTGCCTGGGACAGGGGGCGTATGCCCGGCTACACCTTC